One and the same sample provided the 13 T cell receptor beta chains below, sequenced in a study of cytomegalovirus exposure and HLA in healthy donors. With 60 Vbeta and 13 Jbeta primers, the PCR was carried out. Sequencing used immunoSEQ multiplex PCR; TCRdb keeps in-frame clones, though not all of them. The sample holds 180,000 or so clones, about four fifths seen once. Sequences were obtained from PBMCs. The receptors were sampled from a woman between 45 and 65 years old in good health and CMV-seronegative.

This clone showed up just a few times. The gene calls are TRBV9 and TRBJ2-1; 12 bases fit TRBD2. Trimming cost V 4 bases and J 4 bases; bases outside gene matches: 9. CDR3 length: 17 amino acids. Germline assignment: CDR1 SGDLS and CDR2 YYNGEE. CDR3 sequence reads: CASSTRTTSGGYNEQFF. As DNA, the CDR3 is TGTGCCAGCAGCACACGGACGACTAGCGGGGGATACAATGAGCAGTTCTTC.

The chain couples TRBV27 to TRBJ1-5, with TRBD1 matching over 7 bases. Germline CDR1 is MNHEY and CDR2 is SMNVEV (reference sequence). The CDR3 runs to 14 residues. The ends lost 3 bases at V and 5 bases at J; junction bases unmatched: 4. The CDR3 DNA reads TGTGCCAGCAGTTTCGCCGGGACAGATCAGCCCCAGCATTTT. It yields the protein CASSFAGTDQPQHF.

This clone has just a few counts. The V and J genes are TRBV28 and TRBJ2-7, with TRBD2 matching over 8 bases. The CDR3 has 15 amino acids. V dropped 3 bases and J dropped 1; count of bases not matched to a gene: 5. Looked up from germline, CDR1 is MDHEN and CDR2 is SYDVKM. This CDR3 reads CASSFGGRLSYEQYF. The CDR3 DNA reads TGTGCCAGCAGTTTCGGCGGGAGGTTGTCCTACGAGCAGTACTTC.

The chain uses TRBV21-1 and TRBJ2-1; the table's D gene call, TRBD2, was not cross checked with the DNA. TRBV21-1 is a listed pseudogene. The CDR3 covers 18 residues. The CDR3 sequence is CASSKARSGRPHYNEQFF. The CDR3 DNA is TGTGCCAGCAGCAAAGCGAGGAGCGGGAGGCCACACTACAATGAGCAGTTCTTC.

This clone was observed a single time. The J gene is TRBJ1-2, the V gene TRBV5-8; D is perhaps TRBD1 (6 bases). V lost 4 bases to trimming and J lost 6 bases, with 16 bases between them. CDR1 and CDR2 (germline): SGHTS, YDEGEE. This CDR3 contains 14 residues. The CDR3 protein is CASSPSRGGNGYTF. As DNA, the CDR3 is TGTGCCAGCAGCCCCTCCAGGGGAGGGAATGGCTACACCTTC.

The chain has TRBV9 and TRBJ1-5; D remains unclear. V lost 3 bases and J 4 bases, leaving 8 bases between the germline ends. The CDR3 covers 13 residues. Looked up from germline, CDR1 is SGDLS and CDR2 is YYNGEE. CDR3 in amino acids: CASSARDNQPQHF. DNA for the CDR3: TGTGCCAGCAGCGCGAGGGATAATCAGCCCCAGCATTTT.

The chain combines TRBV28 with TRBJ1-1; 9 bases map to TRBD1. The CDR3 is made up of 15 amino acids. Trimming at V came to 1 base and at J to 4 bases, leaving 4 bases not matched to a gene. Germline V lookup: CDR1 MDHEN, CDR2 SYDVKM. The DNA of the CDR3 is TGTGCCAGCAGTTTATCGGGGACAGGGCGCACTGAAGCTTTCTTT. Translation gives CASSLSGTGRTEAFF.

The chain carries TRBV25-1 and TRBJ2-3; D ambiguous. CDR1 and CDR2 from the germline V gene are MGHDK and SYGVNS. This CDR3 contains 16 residues. V was pared by 1 base and J by 0 bases, with 11 bases between. Here the CDR3 reads CASSESNRLSTDTQYF. CDR3 nucleotides: TGTGCCAGCAGTGAATCTAACCGACTGAGCACAGATACGCAGTATTTT. Filled out from reference TRBV25-1 and TRBJ2-3, the complete variable domain reads EADIYQTPRYLVIGTGKKITLECSQTMGHDKMYWYQQDPGMELHLIHYSYGVNSTEKGDLSSESTVSRIRTEHFPLTLESARPSHTSQYLCASSESNRLSTDTQYFGPGTRLTVL.

As concerns this clone: A read error may account for a junction end that differs from germline. J is TRBJ1-5 and V is TRBV27; D gene unclear. This CDR3 has 12 amino acids. Germline V lookup: CDR1 MNHEY, CDR2 SMNVEV (reference sequence). The CDR3 protein is CASSSSHQPQHF. The CDR3 region has the DNA TGTGCCAGCAGTTCTAGCCATCAGCCCCAGCATTTT.

The chain carries TRBV19 and TRBJ1-1; TRBD1 aligns across 9 bases. The CDR3 is 13 residues long. The germline CDR1 and CDR2 sequences are LNHDA and SQIVND (reference sequence). J lost 7 bases, V lost 6 bases, and 6 bases had no gene match. In DNA, the CDR3 is TGTGCCAGTAGGCCACAGGGGGCTGGTGAAGCTTTCTTT. Its translation: CASRPQGAGEAFF.

This chain uses TRBV7-3 with TRBJ2-2; a possible D gene is TRBD2 (6 bases). V lost 0 bases and J 5 bases, leaving 10 bases between the germline ends. The germline gives CDR1 SGHTA, CDR2 FQGTGA. The CDR3 is 15 amino acids. CDR3 sequence reads: CASSLTGSGTGELFF. CDR3 sequence (DNA): TGTGCCAGCAGCTTAACCGGGAGCGGGACCGGGGAGCTGTTTTTT.

The chain's CDR3 is CASSIIWTELQETQYF. The CDR3 DNA reads as TGTGCCAGTAGTATAATCTGGACAGAGTTGCAAGAGACCCAGTACTTC. The rearrangement links TRBV19 to TRBJ2-5, with D perhaps TRBD1 (6 bases). This CDR3 region has 16 residues. CDR1 and CDR2 from the germline V gene are LNHDA and SQIVND (reference sequence). V was cut by 2 bases and J by 2 bases, with 15 bases left in between. Full variable domain (remainder filled in from reference TRBV19 and TRBJ2-5): DGGITQSPKYLFRKEGQNVTLSCEQNLNHDAMYWYRQDPGQGLRLIYYSQIVNDFQKGDIAEGYSVSREKKESFPLTVTSAQKNPTAFYLCASSIIWTELQETQYFGPGTRLLVL.

This clone showed up just once. The V gene is TRBV10-2, the J gene TRBJ2-3; D unclear. Germline loops: CDR1 WSHSY, CDR2 SAAADI. This CDR3 is built from 12 residues. The V and J ends lost 3 bases and 3 bases respectively, with 4 bases between them. The CDR3 protein is CASSDSTDTQYF. The CDR3, as DNA: TGCGCCAGCAGTGATTCGACAGATACGCAGTATTTT.